Each of the 12 T cell receptor beta chains below was sequenced from the same sample in a study of cytomegalovirus exposure and HLA in healthy donors. The study ran its PCR with 60 Vbeta and 13 Jbeta primers. TCRdb's copy holds only in-frame clones and misses some; the assay was immunoSEQ multiplex PCR. The repertoire holds about 140,000 clones, with around two thirds as singletons. The source material was PBMCs. These receptors originate from a man aged 30 to 45 in good health and CMV-seropositive.

This clone was counted between two and nine times. The chain is built from TRBV6-6 and TRBJ2-5; 7 nucleotides align to TRBD1. Losses at the gene ends were 1 base for V and 10 bases for J; bases not matched to a gene: 9. Germline CDR1 is MNHNY and CDR2 is SVGAGI (reference sequence). The CDR3 sequence is 14 residues long. The CDR3 here is CASSYLDRPGFQYF. CDR3 bases: TGTGCCAGCAGTTACTTGGACAGGCCGGGGTTCCAGTACTTC.

This sequence joins TRBV10-3 and TRBJ1-2, with D uncertain. This CDR3 comprises 13 residues. CDR1 and CDR2 from the germline V gene are ENHRY and SYGVKD. Trimming took 3 bases from V and 6 from J, leaving 11 bases between them. CDR3 in amino acids: CAISDNGRDGYTF. Written as DNA, the CDR3 is TGTGCCATCAGTGATAATGGGCGGGATGGCTACACCTTC.

V usage is TRBV7-8 and J usage is TRBJ1-1; the match to TRBD1 covers 8 bases. V lost 4 bases, J lost 1 base, and 14 bases stayed unmatched. This CDR3 is built from 18 residues. Germline V gene data show CDR1 as SGHVS and CDR2 as FQNEAQ. In DNA form, the CDR3 reads TGTGCCAGCAGCTCGACAGGGGCTGGGAGGTCTGCGAACACTGAAGCTTTCTTT. It codes for CASSSTGAGRSANTEAFF.

This clone has a single count. A junction boundary mismatches the germline segment, possibly from a read error. This chain connects TRBV27 to TRBJ2-5; unclear D gene. The CDR3 is 12 residues long. Germline V gene lookup returns CDR1 MNHEY and CDR2 SMNVEV (reference sequence). CDR3 nucleotide sequence: TGTGCCAGCAGTTTAGGCGGTAGCACCCCGGACTTC. It codes for CASSLGGSTPDF.

This clone was observed a few times. The CDR3 region is CASSLTLRANTGELFF. The CDR3 bases are TGCGCCAGCAGCTTGACGTTGCGGGCCAACACCGGGGAGCTGTTTTTT. The J gene is TRBJ2-2, the V gene TRBV5-1; D possibly corresponds to TRBD2 (5 bases). V was cut by 1 base and J by 2 bases, with 12 bases left in between. There are 16 residues in the CDR3. Germline CDR1 reads SGHRS; CDR2 reads YFSETQ.

The rearrangement joins TRBV28 to TRBJ1-3; no firm D call. Germline-derived CDR1 and CDR2 are MDHEN and SYDVKM. V dropped 5 bases and J dropped 8 bases, with 10 bases sitting between them. The CDR3 covers 12 residues. CDR3 sequence: CASSPLYYTIYF. CDR3 coding DNA: TGTGCCAGCAGTCCTTTGTATTACACCATATATTTT. Based on the CDR3 plus reference TRBV28 and TRBJ1-3, the full variable domain is DVKVTQSSRYLVKRTGEKVFLECVQDMDHENMFWYRQDPGLGLRLIYFSYDVKMKEKGDIPEGYSVSREKKERFSLILESASTNQTSMYLCASSPLYYTIYFGEGSWLTVV.

The chain couples TRBV13 to TRBJ2-1; TRBD2 matches 11 bases. CDR3 length equals 15 residues. The germline V gene encodes CDR1 PRHDT and CDR2 FYEKMQ (reference sequence). V lost 6 bases to trimming and J lost 5 bases; unmatched junction nucleotides: 6. Here the CDR3 DNA reads TGTGCCAGCAGGATCGGGACTAGCGGAGACAATGAGCAGTTCTTC. This sequence encodes CASRIGTSGDNEQFF.

This chain uses TRBV28 with TRBJ2-7; D may be TRBD2 (5 bases). The V end lost 8 bases, the J end lost 2 bases, and 10 bases lay between the germline ends. Germline CDR1 and CDR2: MDHEN and SYDVKM. CDR3 length: 12 amino acids. The CDR3 DNA reads as TGTGCCAGCTATGCGGGCGCCTACGAGCAGTACTTC. It codes for CASYAGAYEQYF.

The chain links TRBV10-3 to TRBJ2-3; 9 bases fit TRBD2. The V gene's germline CDR1 is ENHRY and CDR2 SYGVKD. CDR3 length: 14 amino acids. J lost 0 bases, V lost 5 bases, and 0 bases had no gene match. The CDR3 region has the DNA TGTGCCATCAGTACTAGCGGGAGCACAGATACGCAGTATTTT. The encoded protein is CAISTSGSTDTQYF.

CDR3 residues: CASSKDKRTVYNEQFF. The CDR3 DNA sequence: TGTGCCAGCAGCAAAGATAAGAGGACAGTCTACAATGAGCAGTTCTTC. The chain couples TRBV21-1 to TRBJ2-1; TRBD1, the table's D call, was not compared with the DNA. TRBV21-1 is termed a pseudogene. This CDR3 spans 16 amino acids.

The V and J genes are TRBV5-4 and TRBJ2-1; 9 positions agree with TRBD1. Germline V gives CDR1 SGHNT, CDR2 YYREEE (reference sequence). This CDR3 is 15 amino acids long. After removal of 0 bases from V and 7 bases from J, the junction contained 5 bases not matched to a gene. The CDR3 region has the DNA TGTGCCAGCAGCTTGGACAGGGGGCGCGGGAATGAGCAGTTCTTC. Its protein is CASSLDRGRGNEQFF.

The chain's CDR3 is CATRSGGRNNEQFF. The CDR3 region has the DNA TGTGCCACCCGTTCGGGAGGGAGGAACAATGAGCAGTTCTTC. The chain is built from TRBV15 and TRBJ2-1, with 8 nucleotides matching TRBD2. Germline CDR1 LNHNV, CDR2 YYDKDF (reference sequence). This CDR3 spans 14 amino acids. J lost 5 bases, V lost 8 bases, and 8 bases had no gene match.